Sequencing of this T cell receptor (beta chain) was carried out in a study of cytomegalovirus exposure and HLA in healthy donors. In regard to this clone: The antigen is not known.

Study findings and constraints: According to a later analysis, donors in an Asian-associated ancestry cluster reportedly had fewer N-insertions than the roughly 720-donor mean. In an earlier analysis, most TCR beta V segments were productive about 87% or about 30% of the time. When a later analysis compared HLA-associated TCR beta chains with equally common others, the HLA-associated chains turned out to be more clonally expanded and to have lower generation probabilities. The records held CMV serostatus as the only immune exposure information.

The length of the CDR3 is 14 residues. From germline, CDR1 is SGHNT and CDR2 YYREEE (reference sequence). Trimming at V came to 2 bases and at J to 1 base, leaving 2 bases not matched to a gene. The PCR had 60 Vbeta and 13 Jbeta primers. Sequencing used immunoSEQ multiplex PCR; TCRdb keeps in-frame clones, though not all of them. The sample consists of 100,000 to 150,000 clones, over 65% of them appearing once. Sequencing was done on a sample of PBMCs. This TCR derives from a man between 40 and 49 years old in good health and CMV-seropositive. V gene TRBV5-4 combines with J gene TRBJ2-5; TRBD1 aligns across 7 bases. The CDR3 region has the DNA TGTGCCAGCAGCTTACAGGGGTTCCAAGAGACCCAGTACTTC. Translation: CASSLQGFQETQYF.